Shown below are 17 T cell receptor beta chains from a single sample sequenced in a study of healthy donors' naive CD4 and CD8 T cells. Each TCR library used around 500 ng of total RNA and a linear amplification protocol. Using its own MiXCR run on the reads, TCRdb lists one record per CDR3 protein. The repertoire holds about 180,000 distinct CDR3 sequences, 65% to 75% seen once, with roughly 2.3% in the top ten. The sample taken for sequencing was naive CD4+ and CD8+ T cells sorted from blood, pooled from several donors. The receptors stem from a pool of human donors in good health; the sample pools cells from several healthy donors.

This chain uses TRBV29-1 with TRBJ2-7; D is possibly TRBD1 or TRBD2 (5 bases each). V shed 2 bases and J shed 3 bases, with 11 bases lying between them. Germline V gene sequence: CDR1 SQVTM, CDR2 ANQGSEA. CDR3 length equals 13 residues. The CDR3 region has the DNA TGCAGCGTTGAATCCGGGACCCTCTACGAGCAGTACTTC. Protein product: CSVESGTLYEQYF.

This rearrangement joins TRBV29-1 to TRBJ2-7; TRBD1 or TRBD2 may be the D gene (5 bases each). The ends were cut back, 3 bases at V and 2 bases at J, with 14 bases in the middle. This CDR3 has 14 amino acids. Per germline, CDR1 SQVTM and CDR2 ANQGSEA. The CDR3 sequence: CSVETGTETYEQYF. The DNA for the CDR3 is TGCAGCGTTGAGACCGGGACGGAAACCTACGAGCAGTACTTC.

Here the CDR3 reads CSVEDAGRSYEQYF. The CDR3 DNA reads TGCAGCGTTGAAGACGCAGGACGCTCCTACGAGCAGTACTTC. The V call is TRBV29-1, the J call TRBJ2-7; D gene uncertain. Germline CDR1 reads SQVTM; CDR2 reads ANQGSEA. Trimming shortened V by 0 bases and J by 0 bases, and 9 bases separated the two germline ends. The CDR3 runs 14 residues.

The rearrangement links TRBV11-2 to TRBJ2-1; 8 positions agree with TRBD1. The germline V gene encodes CDR1 SGHAT and CDR2 FQNNGV. This CDR3 spans 16 amino acids. J gave up 0 bases and V 3 bases, and 4 bases lay outside the gene matches. CDR3 sequence reads: CASSLWTGLSYNEQFF. Written as DNA, the CDR3 is TGTGCCAGCAGCTTGTGGACAGGGCTCTCCTACAATGAGCAGTTCTTC.

This clonotype appeared once. CDR3 region: CASSALSRGGELFF. The DNA of the CDR3 is TGTGCCAGCAGTGCTCTGAGTCGGGGCGGGGAGCTGTTTTTT. The chain uses TRBV2 and TRBJ2-2, with D perhaps matching TRBD2 (5 bases). Trimming shortened V by 4 bases and J by 7 bases, and 13 bases separated the two germline ends. The CDR3 length is 14 residues. Germline values: CDR1 SNHLY, CDR2 FYNNEI. Filled out from reference TRBV2 and TRBJ2-2, the complete variable domain reads EPEVTQTPSHQVTQMGQEVILRCVPISNHLYFYWYRQILGQKVEFLVSFYNNEISEKSEIFDDQFSVERPDGSNFTLKIRSTKLEDSAMYFCASSALSRGGELFFGEGSRLTVL.

The CDR3 sequence: CASSQDLPLGRKNIQYF. Written as DNA, the CDR3 is TGCGCCAGCAGCCAAGACTTACCGTTGGGCCGGAAAAACATTCAGTACTTC. The chain joins TRBV4-1 to TRBJ2-4; D not resolved. Trimming pared 0 bases from V and 4 bases from J, leaving 16 bases between. This CDR3 is 17 amino acids long. Per the germline V gene, CDR1 is MGHRA and CDR2 is YSYEKL.

The CDR3 sequence is CSDAGGYTF. CDR3 DNA sequence: TGCAGCGATGCCGGTGGCTACACCTTC. The chain couples TRBV29-1 to TRBJ1-2; D is unclear. Deletions cut 7 bases from V and 7 bases from J, with 7 bases between. CDR3 length equals 9 residues. Germline CDR1 reads SQVTM; CDR2 reads ANQGSEA.

The V and J genes are TRBV29-1 and TRBJ1-2, with 9 nucleotides matching TRBD1. The CDR3 is 13 amino acids. The J segment lost 2 bases and the V segment lost 3 bases, leaving 1 base of the junction unmatched. Germline V gene data show CDR1 as SQVTM and CDR2 as ANQGSEA. CDR3 sequence (DNA): TGCAGCGTTGATACAGGGGGCAACTATGGCTACACCTTC. Translated, it gives CSVDTGGNYGYTF.

This clonotype was observed a few times. This chain links TRBV27 with TRBJ1-5, with no clear D. V gave up 3 bases and J gave up 4 bases, with 7 bases separating them. Germline CDR1 MNHEY, CDR2 SMNVEV (reference sequence). This CDR3 spans 13 amino acids. This CDR3 is CASSFVDNQPQHF. CDR3 nucleotide sequence: TGTGCCAGCAGTTTCGTGGATAATCAGCCCCAGCATTTT.

This chain links TRBV6-5 with TRBJ2-3; 12 bases are shared with TRBD2. CDR1 and CDR2 (germline): MNHEY, SVGAGI. This CDR3 contains 17 residues. V was clipped by 7 bases and J by 0 bases; unmatched bases: 8. The CDR3 loop reads CASTKGLAGPSTDTQYF. The CDR3 DNA is TGTGCCAGCACCAAGGGACTAGCGGGCCCTAGCACAGATACGCAGTATTTT.

The chain joins TRBV6-2 or TRBV6-3 to TRBJ2-7; 7 positions match TRBD1. The CDR3 runs 14 residues. Looked up from germline, CDR1 is MNHEY and CDR2 is SVGEGT. Losses at the gene ends were 0 bases for V and 4 bases for J; bases not matched to a gene: 3. The CDR3 loop is CASSYSDRRYEQYF. DNA of the CDR3: TGTGCCAGCAGTTACTCGGACAGGAGGTACGAGCAGTACTTC.

This chain links TRBV29-1 with TRBJ2-5; D not resolved. There are 12 residues in the CDR3. Germline V gene sequence: CDR1 SQVTM, CDR2 ANQGSEA. Deletions cut 4 bases from V and 4 bases from J, with 10 bases between. Here the CDR3 DNA reads TGCAGCGTTGTCTGGCAGAGAGAGACCCAGTACTTC. Translated, it gives CSVVWQRETQYF.

The gene calls are TRBV6-2 or TRBV6-3 and TRBJ2-7; D is unclear. The CDR3 runs to 13 residues. Germline V gives CDR1 MNHEY, CDR2 SVGEGT. With 4 bases removed from V and 2 bases from J, the gap between germline ends came to 9 bases. CDR3 DNA: TGTGCCAGCAGTTGGGCAGGAGCCTACGAGCAGTACTTC. It is translated as CASSWAGAYEQYF.

This clonotype was seen only a few times. The chain has TRBV6-5 and TRBJ1-1; D not certain. This CDR3 spans 15 amino acids. V was shortened by 0 bases and J by 0 bases, with 8 bases between the two germline ends. Germline V gene lookup returns CDR1 MNHEY and CDR2 SVGAGI. CDR3 DNA: TGTGCCAGCAGTTACTCGGCGGTTATGAACACTGAAGCTTTCTTT. Encoded protein: CASSYSAVMNTEAFF.

The chain recombines TRBV27 with TRBJ2-1; 8 nucleotides agree with TRBD2. The CDR3 loop spans 17 amino acids. J gave up 4 bases and V 0 bases, and 8 bases lay outside the gene matches. Germline values: CDR1 MNHEY, CDR2 SMNVEV (reference sequence). This CDR3 reads CASSLSPGTSRYNEQFF. The CDR3 DNA is TGTGCCAGCAGTTTATCACCTGGGACTAGTCGTTACAATGAGCAGTTCTTC.

The chain recombines TRBV6-5 with TRBJ2-5, with D maybe TRBD1 (6 bases). The CDR3 is 14 amino acids. Trimming took off 7 bases at V and 5 bases at J, with 17 bases between the two ends. Germline loops: CDR1 MNHEY, CDR2 SVGAGI. Written as DNA, the CDR3 is TGTGCCAGCAAAGAACAGGGACCCTCGGAGACCCAGTACTTC. Translated, it gives CASKEQGPSETQYF.

This clonotype was recorded only once. V gene TRBV15 combines with J gene TRBJ2-3; D is unresolved. CDR1 LNHNV and CDR2 YYDKDF come from the germline V gene (reference sequence). CDR3 length: 18 residues. The V gene lost 0 bases and the J gene lost 2 bases, with 18 bases spanning the gap. CDR3 sequence reads: CATSRDLKDPLPTDTQYF. DNA of the CDR3: TGTGCCACCAGCAGAGATTTAAAGGACCCGCTCCCCACAGATACGCAGTATTTT. The full variable domain, rest sourced from reference TRBV15 and TRBJ2-3, is DAMVIQNPRYQVTQFGKPVTLSCSQTLNHNVMYWYQQKSSQAPKLLFHYYDKDFNNEADTPDNFQSRRPNTSFCFLDIRSPGLGDTAMYLCATSRDLKDPLPTDTQYFGPGTRLTVL.